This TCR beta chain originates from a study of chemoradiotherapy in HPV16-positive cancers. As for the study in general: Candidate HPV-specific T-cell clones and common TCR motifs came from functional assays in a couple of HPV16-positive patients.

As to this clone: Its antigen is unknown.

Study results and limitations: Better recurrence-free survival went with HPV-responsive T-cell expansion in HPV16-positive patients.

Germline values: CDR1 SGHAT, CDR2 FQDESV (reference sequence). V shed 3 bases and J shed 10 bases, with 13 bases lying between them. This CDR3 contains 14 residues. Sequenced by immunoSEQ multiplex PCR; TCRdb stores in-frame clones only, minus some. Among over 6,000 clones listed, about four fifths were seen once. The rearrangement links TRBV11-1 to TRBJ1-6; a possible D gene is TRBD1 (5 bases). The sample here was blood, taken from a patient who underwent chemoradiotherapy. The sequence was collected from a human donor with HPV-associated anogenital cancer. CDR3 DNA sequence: TGTGCCAGCAGCTTCGGCCAGGGCGGATCACCCCTCCACTTT. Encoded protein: CASSFGQGGSPLHF.